This T cell receptor (beta chain) was identified during a study of cytomegalovirus exposure and HLA in healthy donors. Study-wide background: The use of the same platform for the 95 to 150 validation repertoires and the roughly 630 first-cohort repertoires was reported by a later analysis. Study-wide findings and caveats: The tendency of first-cohort TCR clusters to co-occur in the approximately 110 validation repertoires was the finding of a later analysis. Reportedly, diagnosis of cytomegalovirus status by the classifier showed high specificity and sensitivity.

Comments on this clone: Antigen specificity is unknown.

From the approximately 110-subject validation cohort, which was separate from the roughly 680-subject first cohort, the donors were drawn. The repertoire was sequenced with immunoSEQ multiplex PCR; TCRdb's copy has only in-frame clones and lacks some. The data contain 100,000 to 150,000 clones, about nine tenths of them seen just once; the ten biggest clones take up roughly 1.4%. Per germline, CDR1 SGHNT and CDR2 YENEEA. The trim removed 6 bases at V and 1 base at J, leaving 3 bases unmatched. This CDR3 region has 13 residues. Sequenced sample: PBMCs. The V call is TRBV11-3, the J call TRBJ2-7, with TRBD1 matching 7 bases. The source of this sequence is a man under 40 in good health and CMV-seronegative. The CDR3: CASSQQGSYEQYF. CDR3 DNA sequence: TGTGCCAGCAGTCAACAGGGGTCCTACGAGCAGTACTTC.